The following is a T cell receptor beta chain sequence with its context. Genomic DNA for unsorted samples was obtained from around 94 million PBMCs. Some clones are missing from TCRdb's copy, which holds only in-frame ones; the method was immunoSEQ multiplex PCR. The top ten hold roughly 13% of the sample, which has some 490,000 clones, approximately 81% seen once. These data originate in a study of shared clonotypes between healthy human individuals. This CDR3 is 16 amino acids long. Germline loops: CDR1 SNHLY, CDR2 FYNNEI. V lost 3 bases, J lost 2 bases, and 6 bases stayed unmatched. This clonotype was obtained from a woman aged 40 to 50 in good health. Some clones in this sample may be carry-over from other donors' samples. The rearrangement joins TRBV2 to TRBJ1-5; 8 positions agree with TRBD1. The sample was PBMCs. The DNA of the CDR3 is TGTGCCAGCAGTGACCCCAAGGACAGGGGCAATCAGCCCCAGCATTTT. This encodes CASSDPKDRGNQPQHF.